The 10 T cell receptor beta chains given below trace back to one sample, sequenced in a study of cytomegalovirus exposure and HLA in healthy donors. PCR used 60 Vbeta primers and 13 Jbeta primers. Clones were sequenced by immunoSEQ multiplex PCR, and TCRdb holds only the in-frame ones, with some missing. The sample comprises 90,000 to 110,000 clones, 69% of which are singletons, and 3.2% rests with the top ten. The specimen was PBMCs. These receptors were taken from a man in his thirties or forties in good health and CMV-seronegative.

The gene calls are TRBV7-9 and TRBJ1-3, with no clear D. There are 15 residues in the CDR3. Germline V gives CDR1 SEHNR, CDR2 FQNEAQ (reference sequence). Trimming pared 1 base from V and 2 bases from J, leaving 9 bases between. CDR3 bases: TGTGCCAGCAGCTTAGACGGCGGCGCTGGAAACACCATATATTTT. Translating gives CASSLDGGAGNTIYF.

This clone was observed a single time. The J gene is TRBJ2-7, the V gene TRBV7-9; D is uncertain. This CDR3 comprises 15 residues. V dropped 1 base and J dropped 3 bases, with 13 bases sitting between them. CDR1 and CDR2 (germline): SEHNR, FQNEAQ (reference sequence). The CDR3 sequence: CASSLVVAGNYEQYF. The CDR3 nucleotides read TGTGCCAGCAGCTTAGTTGTCGCAGGAAACTACGAGCAGTACTTC. Looking up the rest from reference TRBV7-9 and TRBJ2-7 gives the full variable domain: DTGVSQNPRHKITKRGQNVTFRCDPISEHNRLYWYRQTLGQGPEFLTYFQNEAQLEKSRLLSDRFSAERPKGSFSTLEIQRTEQGDSAMYLCASSLVVAGNYEQYFGPGTRLTVT.

The chain joins TRBV27 to TRBJ2-1; 7 bases are a match to TRBD1. Germline lookup yields CDR1 MNHEY and CDR2 SMNVEV (reference sequence). The CDR3 extends over 14 amino acids. J lost 4 bases, V lost 8 bases, and 8 bases had no gene match. CDR3 protein: CASRRQGSYNEQFF. CDR3 sequence (DNA): TGTGCCAGCCGACGACAGGGTTCATACAATGAGCAGTTCTTC.

The chain is built from TRBV2 and TRBJ1-5; D is ambiguous. This CDR3 is 13 amino acids long. Trimming left V 7 bases short and J 6 bases short, with 13 bases between. Germline V gene lookup returns CDR1 SNHLY and CDR2 FYNNEI. The CDR3 here is CASNFGDGQPQHF. CDR3 coding DNA: TGTGCCAGCAATTTCGGGGATGGTCAGCCCCAGCATTTT. Full variable domain (outside the CDR3, taken from reference TRBV2 and TRBJ1-5): EPEVTQTPSHQVTQMGQEVILRCVPISNHLYFYWYRQILGQKVEFLVSFYNNEISEKSEIFDDQFSVERPDGSNFTLKIRSTKLEDSAMYFCASNFGDGQPQHFGDGTRLSIL.

This clone was seen only a few times. This chain joins TRBV18 and TRBJ1-3, with D unclear. Trimming left V 5 bases short and J 3 bases short, with 8 bases between. The CDR3 is made up of 13 amino acids. Per germline, CDR1 KGHSH and CDR2 LQKENI. The CDR3 DNA reads as TGTGCCAGCTCAGAGATAAGTGGAAACACCATATATTTT. This gives the protein CASSEISGNTIYF.

With respect to this clone: The sample contains more than one DNA sequence encoding this CDR3. This chain connects TRBV11-3 to TRBJ1-3; TRBD1 might be the D (5 bases). With 5 bases removed from V and 1 base from J, the gap between germline ends came to 6 bases. Looked up from germline, CDR1 is SGHNT and CDR2 is YENEEA. The CDR3 extends over 13 amino acids. CDR3 in DNA: TGTGCCAGCAGCGGGGGGTCTGGAAACACCATATATTTT. Encoded protein: CASSGGSGNTIYF.

This chain joins TRBV19 and TRBJ1-6, with no clear D. This CDR3 has 16 amino acids. V lost 7 bases and J 7 bases, leaving 20 bases between the germline ends. CDR1 is LNHDA, CDR2 SQIVND, per germline (reference sequence). CDR3 nucleotide sequence: TGTGCCAGTACCCTTGGGCCTACGACGGGGAATTCACCCCTCCACTTT. Protein product: CASTLGPTTGNSPLHF. Supplemented by reference TRBV19 and TRBJ1-6, the full variable domain reads DGGITQSPKYLFRKEGQNVTLSCEQNLNHDAMYWYRQDPGQGLRLIYYSQIVNDFQKGDIAEGYSVSREKKESFPLTVTSAQKNPTAFYLCASTLGPTTGNSPLHFGNGTRLTVT.

This rearrangement joins TRBV12-5 to TRBJ2-3, with 9 positions matching TRBD1. This CDR3 has 18 amino acids. The germline V gene has CDR1 LGHNT and CDR2 FRNRAP. Trimming took 1 base from V and 2 from J; bases not matched to a gene: 10. CDR3 sequence reads: CASGLGFPGQGLTDTQYF. The DNA for the CDR3 is TGTGCTAGTGGTTTGGGATTTCCGGGACAGGGACTCACAGATACGCAGTATTTT.

This chain uses TRBV9 with TRBJ2-1, with D possibly matching TRBD1 (5 bases). The CDR3 is made up of 16 amino acids. Per the germline V gene, CDR1 is SGDLS and CDR2 is YYNGEE. V lost 0 bases, J lost 5 bases, and 15 bases lay in between. CDR3 residues: CASSVGHKTGNNEQFF. The CDR3 DNA sequence: TGTGCCAGCAGCGTAGGACATAAAACAGGTAACAATGAGCAGTTCTTC.

V and J are TRBV29-1 and TRBJ2-6, with 8 bases identical to TRBD2. The CDR3 loop spans 16 amino acids. V was clipped by 4 bases and J by 1 base; unmatched bases: 6. Germline values: CDR1 SQVTM, CDR2 ANQGSEA. In DNA form, the CDR3 reads TGCAGCGTTGGGTTCGGGAGGGCTTCTGGGGCCAACGTCCTGACTTTC. The encoded protein is CSVGFGRASGANVLTF.